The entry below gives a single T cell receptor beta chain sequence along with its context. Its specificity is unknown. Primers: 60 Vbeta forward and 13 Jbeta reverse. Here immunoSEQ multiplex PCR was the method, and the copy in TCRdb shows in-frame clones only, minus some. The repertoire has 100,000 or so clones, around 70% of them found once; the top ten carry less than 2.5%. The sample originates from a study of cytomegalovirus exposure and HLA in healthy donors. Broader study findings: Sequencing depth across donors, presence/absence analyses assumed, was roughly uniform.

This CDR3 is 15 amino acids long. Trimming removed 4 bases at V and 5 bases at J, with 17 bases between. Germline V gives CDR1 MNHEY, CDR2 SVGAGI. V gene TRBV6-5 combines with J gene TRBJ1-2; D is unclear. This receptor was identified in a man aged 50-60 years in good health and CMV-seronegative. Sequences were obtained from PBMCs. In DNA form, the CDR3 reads TGTGCCAGCAGTTCTCCTGCGGGGAGTATTTATGGCTACACCTTC. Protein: CASSSPAGSIYGYTF.